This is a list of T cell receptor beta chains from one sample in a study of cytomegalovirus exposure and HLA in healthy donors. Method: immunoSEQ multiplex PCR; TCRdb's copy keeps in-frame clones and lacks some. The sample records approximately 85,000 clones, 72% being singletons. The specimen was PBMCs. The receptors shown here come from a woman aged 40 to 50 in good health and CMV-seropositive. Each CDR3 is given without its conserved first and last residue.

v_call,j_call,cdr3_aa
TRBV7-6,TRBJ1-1,ASTPRGGGWSLNTEAF
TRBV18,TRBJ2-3,ASSPGLNTDTQY
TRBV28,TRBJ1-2,ASIRGAIDYGYT
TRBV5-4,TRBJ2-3,ASSLSVAGGPGDTQY
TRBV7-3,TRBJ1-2,ASSLGPGKMNYGYT
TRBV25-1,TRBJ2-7,ASSAPRGETYEQY
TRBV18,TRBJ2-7,ASSLGTTTYEQY
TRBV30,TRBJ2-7,AWSGVAGRSYEQY
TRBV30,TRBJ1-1,AWSRGVNTEAF
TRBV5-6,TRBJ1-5,ASTQGGFGNQPQH
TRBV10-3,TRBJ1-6,AISAGRDNSPLH
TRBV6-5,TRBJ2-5,ASSYLGRSQETQY
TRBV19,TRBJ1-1,ASSGQMNTEAF
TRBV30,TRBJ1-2,AWRERGNRYGYP
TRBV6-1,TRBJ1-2,ASSESSGVAGYT
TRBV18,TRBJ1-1,ASSPRQDNTEAF
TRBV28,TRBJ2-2,ASRTSGGSGELF
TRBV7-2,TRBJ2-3,ASSLAAGNTDTQY
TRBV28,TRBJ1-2,ASSLTGGGYT
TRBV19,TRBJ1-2,ASRRQGRYGYT
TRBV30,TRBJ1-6,AWRGLGTGEVSPLH
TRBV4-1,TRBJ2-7,ASSQMAAGSYEQY
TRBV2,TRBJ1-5,ASSSLTGGHQPQH
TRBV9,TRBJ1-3,ASRRHETGNTIY
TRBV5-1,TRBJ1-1,ASSLGGVRPEAF
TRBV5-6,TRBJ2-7,ASSIRLAGAYEQY
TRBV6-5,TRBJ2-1,ATKVGLGNNEQF
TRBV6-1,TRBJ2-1,ASSEPGQGVHEQF
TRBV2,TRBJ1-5,ASSDQVSNQPQH
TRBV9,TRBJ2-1,ASSGPREDEQF
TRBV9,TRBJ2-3,ASTLGGAGTDTQY
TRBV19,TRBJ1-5,ASSIGGTVGLGQPQH
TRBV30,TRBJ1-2,AWADIPSNYGYT
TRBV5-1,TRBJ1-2,ASSLGHPDGYT
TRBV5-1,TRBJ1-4,ASSLMPATNEKLF
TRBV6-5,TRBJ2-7,ASSAGTSPYEQY
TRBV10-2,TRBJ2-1,ASSERLGGEQF
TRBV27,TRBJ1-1,ASSPRQGSENTEAF
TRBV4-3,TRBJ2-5,ASSHKAGAETQY
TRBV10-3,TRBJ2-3,AISEITSTSGGMSDTQY
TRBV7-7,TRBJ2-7,ASSPQEGSEQY